Shown below are 13 T cell receptor beta chains from a single sample sequenced in a study of blood T cell repertoires in COVID-19. Libraries were prepared by immunoSEQ multiplex PCR; TCRdb keeps only in-frame clonotypes and omits some of them. The table shows about 150,000 clones, with around nine tenths occurring only once. The sequenced material came from peripheral blood. The receptor source for this set is a human donor in a cohort sampled during active COVID-19.

This sequence joins TRBV7-3 and TRBJ2-1; weak D call: TRBD2 (6 bases). Trimming took 4 bases from V and 8 from J, leaving 12 bases between them. The CDR3 spans 13 residues. Germline V lookup: CDR1 SGHTA, CDR2 FQGTGA. The CDR3 DNA sequence: TGTGCCAGCAGCTCGACTAGTATCGATGAGCAGTTCTTC. Protein sequence: CASSSTSIDEQFF.

The chain uses TRBV10-3 and TRBJ2-2; D gene ambiguous. Germline CDR1 and CDR2: ENHRY and SYGVKD. This CDR3 has 12 residues. Deletions cut 2 bases from V and 9 bases from J, with 7 bases between. DNA for the CDR3: TGTGCCATCAGTGAGCCCCCTCGGGAGCTGTTTTTT. It codes for CAISEPPRELFF.

V gene TRBV6-5 combines with J gene TRBJ2-7; 8 positions agree with TRBD1. The ends lost 6 bases at V and 5 bases at J; junction bases unmatched: 9. Per the germline V gene, CDR1 is MNHEY and CDR2 is SVGAGI. The CDR3 covers 14 residues. As DNA, the CDR3 is TGTGCCAGCAGACGGACAGGGCGTTTGAACGAGCAGTACTTC. Residues: CASRRTGRLNEQYF.

This sequence joins TRBV6-2 or TRBV6-3 and TRBJ2-7; perhaps TRBD2 as D (6 bases). Germline CDR1 and CDR2: MNHEY and SVGEGT. The CDR3 is 18 residues long. V was clipped by 0 bases and J by 0 bases, with 18 bases between them. DNA of the CDR3: TGTGCCAGCAGTTACTCGAGTGGCGGCGGGGCCCACTCCTACGAGCAGTACTTC. It encodes CASSYSSGGGAHSYEQYF.

The chain uses TRBV19 and TRBJ1-1; D is ambiguous. The V end lost 3 bases, the J end lost 1 base, and 12 bases lay between the germline ends. Germline V CDR1 and CDR2: LNHDA, SQIVND (reference sequence). The CDR3 spans 15 residues. The CDR3 reads CASSIILQPNTEAFF. The DNA of the CDR3 is TGTGCCAGTAGTATTATTTTACAGCCGAACACTGAAGCTTTCTTT.

The CDR3 region is CATTPDRYSGNTIYF. CDR3 sequence (DNA): TGTGCCACGACACCGGACAGGTACTCTGGAAACACCATATATTTT. The chain carries TRBV6-5 and TRBJ1-3; TRBD1 matches 7 bases. The V gene's germline CDR1 is MNHEY and CDR2 SVGAGI. V was clipped by 10 bases and J by 0 bases; unmatched bases: 9. The CDR3 is 15 residues long.

V usage is TRBV28 and J usage is TRBJ1-5; D not resolved. The germline V gene has CDR1 MDHEN and CDR2 SYDVKM. The CDR3 extends over 13 amino acids. V was shortened by 7 bases and J by 3 bases, with 10 bases between the two germline ends. CDR3 in DNA: TGTGCCAGCACTACGGACTTCAATCAGCCCCAGCATTTT. Its protein is CASTTDFNQPQHF.

This clone came up many times. CDR3 in amino acids: CASSLLRVPYGYTF. CDR3 DNA: TGTGCCAGCAGTTTACTGAGGGTACCCTATGGCTACACCTTC. The J gene is TRBJ1-2, the V gene TRBV28; D call uncertain. The CDR3 spans 14 residues. V lost 2 bases and J 4 bases, leaving 11 bases between the germline ends. Germline CDR1 MDHEN, CDR2 SYDVKM.

The V gene is TRBV6-6, the J gene TRBJ1-6; 8 bases are shared with TRBD1. Germline trimming cut 0 bases from V and 10 bases from J; bases unmatched to any gene: 8. CDR1 MNHNY and CDR2 SVGAGI come from the germline V gene (reference sequence). The CDR3 has 16 residues. The CDR3 nucleotides read TGTGCCAGCAGTTACTCGATTGGCAGGGGGCAATCACCCCTCCACTTT. The encoded protein is CASSYSIGRGQSPLHF.

The sample holds a few counts of this clone. The chain uses TRBV29-1 and TRBJ2-5; TRBD2 is a possible D gene (6 bases). Trimming removed 6 bases from V and 5 bases from J, with 19 bases in between. In germline, CDR1 is SQVTM, CDR2 ANQGSEA. The CDR3 is 14 residues long. CDR3 residues: CSVIGGGRTETQYF. In DNA form, the CDR3 reads TGCAGCGTCATTGGTGGAGGGCGCACGGAGACCCAGTACTTC. Full variable domain (outside the CDR3, taken from reference TRBV29-1 and TRBJ2-5): SAVISQKPSRDICQRGTSLTIQCQVDSQVTMMFWYRQQPGQSLTLIATANQGSEATYESGFVIDKFPISRPNLTFSTLTVSNMSPEDSSIYLCSVIGGGRTETQYFGPGTRLLVL.

V is TRBV7-2 and J is TRBJ2-3, with 7 nucleotides matching TRBD1. Germline V gives CDR1 SGHTA, CDR2 FQGNSA. With V trimmed by 5 bases and J by 3 bases, 8 bases remained unmatched. The CDR3 is 15 residues long. The CDR3 sequence: CASSGQGVKTDTQYF. For the CDR3, the DNA is TGTGCCAGCAGCGGTCAGGGGGTGAAGACAGATACGCAGTATTTT. The complete variable domain, with remaining parts taken from reference TRBV7-2 and TRBJ2-3, reads GAGVSQSPSNKVTEKGKDVELRCDPISGHTALYWYRQSLGQGLEFLIYFQGNSAPDKSGLPSDRFSAERTGGSVSTLTIQRTQQEDSAVYLCASSGQGVKTDTQYFGPGTRLTVL.

The chain combines TRBV7-2 with TRBJ2-5; 8 bases agree with TRBD1. J gave up 3 bases and V 5 bases, and 2 bases lay outside the gene matches. CDR1 and CDR2 from the germline V gene are SGHTA and FQGNSA. This CDR3 spans 13 amino acids. The CDR3 region is CASSRDRKETQYF. The CDR3, as DNA: TGTGCCAGCAGCCGGGACAGGAAAGAGACCCAGTACTTC.

The chain couples TRBV3-1 (or the pseudogene TRBV3-2) to TRBJ2-7; TRBD2 agrees at 13 bases. Germline loops: CDR1 LGHDT, CDR2 YNNKEL (reference sequence). CDR3 length equals 15 residues. After removal of 4 bases from V and 2 bases from J, the junction contained 2 bases not matched to a gene. The CDR3 region is CASSRGLAGTYEQYF. The CDR3 DNA reads as TGTGCCAGCAGCCGGGGACTAGCGGGGACCTACGAGCAGTACTTC.